This T cell receptor beta chain appears in the sequencing data of a study of OX40 agonist ivuxolimab in advanced cancers. Profiling relied on immunoSEQ multiplex PCR, and the TCRdb table lists in-frame clones only, not all of them. The sample includes 70,000 to 90,000 clones, about 85% of them seen just once. Deletions cut 5 bases from V and 0 bases from J, with 5 bases between. Germline V gene lookup returns CDR1 MNHEY and CDR2 SMNVEV (reference sequence). CDR3 length: 12 amino acids. The J gene is TRBJ2-7, the V gene TRBV27, with D unresolved. The TCR originated in an adult with an advanced solid tumor such as melanoma, head and neck, liver or kidney cancer. Sequencing was performed on CD4+ or CD8+ T cells sorted from blood, taken in a trial of the OX40 agonist ivuxolimab. The CDR3, as DNA: TGTGCCAGCAGTCAAAACTCCTACGAGCAGTACTTC. As protein: CASSQNSYEQYF.